Listed here are 13 T cell receptor beta chains from one sample, sequenced in a study of glioma-infiltrating T cells after dendritic cell vaccination. Assay: immunoSEQ multiplex PCR; the TCRdb copy retains only in-frame clones and omits some. Among about 64,000 clones listed, 80% to 85% were seen once. The material sequenced was blood, taken before dendritic cell vaccination. These receptor sequences come from a human donor with glioblastoma.

As DNA, the CDR3 is TGTGCCAGCAGTAAAGGACAGGGTTTAAATAGCAATCAGCCCCAGCATTTT. Encoded protein: CASSKGQGLNSNQPQHF. This chain connects TRBV6-1 to TRBJ1-5; the match to TRBD1 covers 8 bases. This CDR3 comprises 17 residues. Germline-derived CDR1 and CDR2 are MNHNS and SASEGT. The junction had 9 bases not matched to a gene; V was cut back by 5 bases and J by 0 bases.

In this sample, this clone turned up once. CDR3 residues: CASSVAGGMNTEAFF. CDR3 bases: TGTGCCAGCAGCGTAGCAGGGGGTATGAACACTGAAGCTTTCTTT. The rearrangement joins TRBV9 to TRBJ1-1; 7 bases are shared with TRBD1. The CDR3 loop spans 15 amino acids. Germline V gene data show CDR1 as SGDLS and CDR2 as YYNGEE. V was pared by 0 bases and J by 0 bases, with 2 bases of the junction left unmatched.

The chain combines TRBV9 with TRBJ1-1; no firm D call. This CDR3 has 14 amino acids. Trimming shortened V by 4 bases and J by 0 bases, and 10 bases separated the two germline ends. Germline V gene data show CDR1 as SGDLS and CDR2 as YYNGEE. CDR3 in amino acids: CASSPGYMNTEAFF. In DNA, the CDR3 is TGTGCCAGCAGCCCAGGATACATGAACACTGAAGCTTTCTTT. Full variable domain (missing parts from reference TRBV9 and TRBJ1-1): DSGVTQTPKHLITATGQRVTLRCSPRSGDLSVYWYQQSLDQGLQFLIQYYNGEERAKGNILERFSAQQFPDLHSELNLSSLELGDSALYFCASSPGYMNTEAFFGQGTRLTVV.

This clone was recorded once. V usage is TRBV18 and J usage is TRBJ2-1, with TRBD2 as a possible D gene (6 bases). V lost 6 bases and J 8 bases, leaving 17 bases between the germline ends. The CDR3 totals 14 residues. CDR1 and CDR2 from the germline V gene are KGHSH and LQKENI. The CDR3 sequence: CASSVGGGYYEQFF. The DNA for the CDR3 is TGTGCCAGCTCCGTGGGGGGAGGATACTATGAGCAGTTCTTC.

CDR3 sequence reads: CASSKDRAISPLHF. For the CDR3, the DNA is TGTGCCAGCAGCAAGGACAGGGCGATATCACCCCTCCACTTT. The chain combines TRBV5-4 with TRBJ1-6; 8 bases agree with TRBD1. The CDR3 covers 14 residues. V shed 4 bases and J 10 bases; nucleotides not matched to a gene: 7. From germline, CDR1 is SGHNT and CDR2 YYREEE (reference sequence).

The chain recombines TRBV27 with TRBJ2-7; no clear D. Germline V gives CDR1 MNHEY, CDR2 SMNVEV (reference sequence). The CDR3 contains 13 residues. The V end was cut by 0 bases, the J end by 4 bases, with 7 bases between. CDR3 sequence (DNA): TGTGCCAGCAGTTTATCCCCCAGTTACGAGCAGTACTTC. This translates into CASSLSPSYEQYF.

This clone appeared a single time. The chain uses TRBV5-4 and TRBJ1-2; weak D call: TRBD1 (6 bases). Germline V gives CDR1 SGHNT, CDR2 YYREEE (reference sequence). This CDR3 region has 15 residues. Trimming removed 6 bases from V and 7 bases from J, with 22 bases in between. This CDR3 is CASTGEGQGRFGYTF. The DNA for the CDR3 is TGTGCCAGCACCGGGGAAGGCCAGGGGCGATTTGGCTACACCTTC.

This chain links TRBV4-2 with TRBJ1-6; 8 nucleotides match TRBD1. The CDR3 is 15 amino acids. CDR1 and CDR2 from the germline V gene are LGHNA and YNFKEQ. V lost 4 bases, J lost 6 bases, and 5 bases stayed unmatched. This chain's CDR3 is CASSRGQGGNSPLHF. The CDR3 coding sequence is TGTGCCAGCAGCCGAGGACAGGGAGGTAATTCACCCCTCCACTTT.

The CDR3 DNA sequence: TGCGCCAGCAGCTTGGACGGGATGAACTACGAGCAGTACTTC. It translates to CASSLDGMNYEQYF. The V gene is TRBV5-1, the J gene TRBJ2-7, with D possibly matching TRBD2 (5 bases). CDR1 SGHRS and CDR2 YFSETQ come from the germline V gene. V was shortened by 0 bases and J by 3 bases, with 10 bases between the two germline ends. This CDR3 is 14 amino acids long.

This chain uses TRBV7-8 with TRBJ1-3; a weak D match, TRBD1 (6 bases). V was pared by 5 bases and J by 11 bases, with 16 bases between. There are 13 residues in the CDR3. The germline CDR1 and CDR2 sequences are SGHVS and FQNEAQ. The CDR3 loop reads CASSIETGGPIYF. CDR3 nucleotide sequence: TGTGCCAGCAGCATCGAAACGGGGGGGCCCATATATTTT.

This clone was counted once. V and J are TRBV28 and TRBJ2-5; D might be TRBD1 (5 bases). V lost 6 bases and J lost 9, with 11 bases in between. The CDR3 is 11 residues long. Germline V gives CDR1 MDHEN, CDR2 SYDVKM. CDR3 in DNA: TGTGCCAGCAGCCAAGGGGTCCCCCAGTACTTC. Residues: CASSQGVPQYF.

The chain uses TRBV7-2 and TRBJ2-7, with 13 bases identical to TRBD2. The CDR3 loop spans 17 amino acids. Trimming removed 6 bases from V and 6 bases from J; junction bases left unmatched: 14. Germline CDR1 and CDR2: SGHTA and FQGNSA. The CDR3 is CASRLVGAGTSGVEQYF. DNA of the CDR3: TGTGCCAGCAGATTGGTTGGGGCCGGGACTAGCGGGGTCGAGCAGTACTTC. Full variable domain (outside the CDR3, taken from reference TRBV7-2 and TRBJ2-7): GAGVSQSPSNKVTEKGKDVELRCDPISGHTALYWYRQSLGQGLEFLIYFQGNSAPDKSGLPSDRFSAERTGGSVSTLTIQRTQQEDSAVYLCASRLVGAGTSGVEQYFGPGTRLTVT.

The chain combines TRBV18 with TRBJ2-6; D might be TRBD1 (5 bases). CDR3 length equals 15 residues. Germline V gene data show CDR1 as KGHSH and CDR2 as LQKENI. V dropped 3 bases and J dropped 3 bases, with 9 bases sitting between them. The CDR3: CASSPAGIGANVLTF. CDR3 nucleotides: TGTGCCAGCTCACCCGCAGGGATTGGGGCCAACGTCCTGACTTTC.